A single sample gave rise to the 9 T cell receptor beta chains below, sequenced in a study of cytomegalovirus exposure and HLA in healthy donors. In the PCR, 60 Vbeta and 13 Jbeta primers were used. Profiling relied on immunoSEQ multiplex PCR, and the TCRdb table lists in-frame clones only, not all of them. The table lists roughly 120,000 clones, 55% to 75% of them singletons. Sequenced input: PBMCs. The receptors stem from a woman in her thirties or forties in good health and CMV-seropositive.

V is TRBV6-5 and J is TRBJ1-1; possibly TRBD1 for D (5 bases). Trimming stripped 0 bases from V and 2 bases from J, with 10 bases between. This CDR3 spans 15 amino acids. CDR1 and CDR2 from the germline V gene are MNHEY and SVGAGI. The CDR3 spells CASSYSGVRNTEAFF. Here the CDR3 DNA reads TGTGCCAGCAGTTACTCAGGGGTAAGAAACACTGAAGCTTTCTTT.

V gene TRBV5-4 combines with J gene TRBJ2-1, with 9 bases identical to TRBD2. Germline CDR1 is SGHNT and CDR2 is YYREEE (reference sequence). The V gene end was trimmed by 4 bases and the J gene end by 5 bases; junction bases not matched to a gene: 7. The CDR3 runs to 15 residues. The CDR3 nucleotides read TGTGCCAGCAGCCGCGGGACTAGCCTTAACAATGAGCAGTTCTTC. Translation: CASSRGTSLNNEQFF. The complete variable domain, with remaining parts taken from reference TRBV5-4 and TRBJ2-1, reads ETGVTQSPTHLIKTRGQQVTLRCSSQSGHNTVSWYQQALGQGPQFIFQYYREEENGRGNFPPRFSGLQFPNYSSELNVNALELDDSALYLCASSRGTSLNNEQFFGPGTRLTVL.

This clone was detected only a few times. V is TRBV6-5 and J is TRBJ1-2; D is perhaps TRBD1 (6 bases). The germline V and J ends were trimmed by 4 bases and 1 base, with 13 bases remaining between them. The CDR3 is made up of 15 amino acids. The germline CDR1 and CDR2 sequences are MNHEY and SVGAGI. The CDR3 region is CASSFTGTLNYGYTF. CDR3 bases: TGTGCCAGCAGTTTCACAGGGACGCTTAACTATGGCTACACCTTC.

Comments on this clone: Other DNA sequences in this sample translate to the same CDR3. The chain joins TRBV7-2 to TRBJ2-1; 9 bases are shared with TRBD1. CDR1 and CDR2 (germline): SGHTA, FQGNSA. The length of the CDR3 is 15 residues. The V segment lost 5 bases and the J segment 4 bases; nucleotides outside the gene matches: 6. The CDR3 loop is CASSLDRGSYNEQFF. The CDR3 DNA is TGTGCCAGCAGCCTGGACAGGGGAAGTTACAATGAGCAGTTCTTC.

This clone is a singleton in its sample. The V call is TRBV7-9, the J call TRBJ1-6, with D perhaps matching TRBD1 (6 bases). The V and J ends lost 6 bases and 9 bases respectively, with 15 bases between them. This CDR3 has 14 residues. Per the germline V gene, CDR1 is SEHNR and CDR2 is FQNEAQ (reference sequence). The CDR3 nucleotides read TGTGCCAGCAGACGACCAGGGGACGGTTCACCCCTCCACTTT. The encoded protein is CASRRPGDGSPLHF.

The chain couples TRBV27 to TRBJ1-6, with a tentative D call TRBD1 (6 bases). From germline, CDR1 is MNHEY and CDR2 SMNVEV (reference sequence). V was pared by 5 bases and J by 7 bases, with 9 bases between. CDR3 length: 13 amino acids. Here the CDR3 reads CASSTQGNSPLHF. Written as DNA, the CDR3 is TGTGCCAGCAGTACCCAGGGGAATTCACCCCTCCACTTT.

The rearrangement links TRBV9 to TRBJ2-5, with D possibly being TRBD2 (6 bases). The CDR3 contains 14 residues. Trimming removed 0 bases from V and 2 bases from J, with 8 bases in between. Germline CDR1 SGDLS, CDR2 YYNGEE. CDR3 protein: CASSVVGGQETQYF. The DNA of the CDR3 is TGTGCCAGCAGCGTAGTGGGGGGTCAAGAGACCCAGTACTTC.

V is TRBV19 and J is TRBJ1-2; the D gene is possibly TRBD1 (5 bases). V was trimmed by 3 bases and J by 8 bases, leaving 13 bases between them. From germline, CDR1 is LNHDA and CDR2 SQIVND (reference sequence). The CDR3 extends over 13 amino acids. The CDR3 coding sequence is TGTGCCAGTAGTATTTCGGGGGAACGGGGCTACACCTTC. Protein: CASSISGERGYTF.

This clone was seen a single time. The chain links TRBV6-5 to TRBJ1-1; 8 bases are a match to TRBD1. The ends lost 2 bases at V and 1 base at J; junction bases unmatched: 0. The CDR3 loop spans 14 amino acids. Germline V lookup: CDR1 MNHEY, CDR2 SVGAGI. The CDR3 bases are TGTGCCAGCAGTTACGGACAGGGGAACACTGAAGCTTTCTTT. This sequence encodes CASSYGQGNTEAFF.